Each of the 25 T cell receptor beta chains below was sequenced from the same sample in a study of CD8+CD57+ T cells in acquired aplastic anemia. Genomic DNA, the template, was used for profiling of the TCR beta VDJ and CDR3. Via MiXCR, TCRdb re-called the reads, giving one row per CDR3 protein. This sample carries around 140,000 distinct CDR3 sequences, 35% to 50% of them seen once, and the ten largest clones take over 6.5%. The specimen was sorted CD4+, CD8+, or CD8+CD57+ T cells (not recorded which) from PBMCs. These TCRs come from a human donor in good health, serving as a control.

This clonotype was seen ten or more times. The rearrangement uses TRBV10-3 and TRBJ1-2; D not certain. CDR1 is ENHRY, CDR2 SYGVKD, per germline. This CDR3 contains 13 residues. Trimming cost V 5 bases and J 8 bases, with 15 bases left between them. In DNA, the CDR3 is TGTGCCATCAGTTCCCTGTCTGACGGCGGCTACACCTTC. Its protein product is CAISSLSDGGYTF.

This chain connects TRBV24-1 to TRBJ2-7; TRBD1 matches at 11 bases. CDR1 and CDR2 from the germline V gene are KGHDR and SFDVKD. This CDR3 has 14 residues. With V trimmed by 6 bases and J by 3 bases, 3 bases remained unmatched. In DNA, the CDR3 is TGTGCCACCAGTCCGGGACAGGGGGTCTACGAGCAGTACTTC. Encoded protein: CATSPGQGVYEQYF.

This clonotype has a count of ten or more. The V call is TRBV30, the J call TRBJ1-6; D possibly corresponds to TRBD1 (5 bases). CDR1 GTSNPN and CDR2 SVGIG come from the germline V gene (reference sequence). The CDR3 consists of 14 residues. With 4 bases removed from V and 9 bases from J, the gap between germline ends came to 16 bases. The CDR3 loop reads CAWKFGTSASPLHF. The CDR3 DNA follows: TGTGCCTGGAAGTTTGGGACTTCGGCTTCACCCCTCCACTTT. Filled out from reference TRBV30 and TRBJ1-6, the complete variable domain reads SQTIHQWPATLVQPVGSPLSLECTVEGTSNPNLYWYRQAAGRGLQLLFYSVGIGQISSEVPQNLSASRPQDRQFILSSKKLLLSDSGFYLCAWKFGTSASPLHFGNGTRLTVT.

This clonotype was observed a handful of times. V and J are TRBV7-8 and TRBJ2-5, with TRBD2 matching 15 bases. CDR3 length: 18 residues. Germline-derived CDR1 and CDR2 are SGHVS and FQNEAQ. V lost 1 base and J lost 2; bases outside the gene matches: 5. DNA for the CDR3: TGTGCCAGCAGCTTAGGGACTAGCGGGGGGGGCATACAAGAGACCCAGTACTTC. Residues: CASSLGTSGGGIQETQYF.

Ten or more counts support this clonotype. The chain recombines TRBV27 with TRBJ1-5; D is unresolved. V was trimmed by 6 bases and J by 1 base, leaving 10 bases between them. CDR1 and CDR2 from the germline V gene are MNHEY and SMNVEV (reference sequence). The CDR3 contains 14 residues. The CDR3 bases are TGTGCCAGCAGCCTCTTCCAGAGCAATCAGCCCCAGCATTTT. Residues: CASSLFQSNQPQHF.

The CDR3 coding sequence is TGCAGCGCTACCGGGACTGAGACCCAGTACTTC. This encodes CSATGTETQYF. This chain uses TRBV29-1 with TRBJ2-5; D is possibly TRBD2 (6 bases). The V gene lost 7 bases and the J gene lost 5 bases, with 11 bases spanning the gap. The CDR3 is 11 residues long. Looked up from germline, CDR1 is SQVTM and CDR2 is ANQGSEA.

This clonotype was picked up many times. The chain joins TRBV15 to TRBJ2-4; D ambiguous. Per germline, CDR1 LNHNV and CDR2 YYDKDF (reference sequence). The germline V and J ends were trimmed by 5 bases and 7 bases, with 12 bases remaining between them. The CDR3 has 13 amino acids. CDR3 region: CATSGISRNIQYF. The CDR3 nucleotides are TGTGCCACCAGCGGAATTAGCCGGAACATTCAGTACTTC.

The table lists this clonotype with many counts. V and J are TRBV5-5 and TRBJ1-2, with a possible D match to TRBD1 (5 bases). The CDR3 runs 16 residues. V lost 4 bases to trimming and J lost 2 bases, with 18 bases between them. The germline CDR1 and CDR2 sequences are SGHKS and YYEKEE (reference sequence). CDR3 coding DNA: TGTGCCAGCAGCGCAGGGTCGGGGAGCCTCAACTATGGCTACACCTTC. Translated, it gives CASSAGSGSLNYGYTF.

V gene TRBV10-3 combines with J gene TRBJ2-3; 7 nucleotides align to TRBD2. CDR3 length: 17 residues. Unmatched junction bases numbered 14, after V lost 0 bases and J lost 8 bases. Germline V gives CDR1 ENHRY, CDR2 SYGVKD. CDR3 residues: CAISESKASGAVGTQYF. The CDR3 bases are TGTGCCATCAGTGAGTCGAAGGCTAGCGGCGCGGTTGGTACGCAGTATTTT.

There are a few counts of this clonotype. The V call is TRBV6-1, the J call TRBJ1-1; 8 nucleotides match TRBD1. The CDR3 runs 14 residues. The germline V gene encodes CDR1 MNHNS and CDR2 SASEGT. V lost 8 bases and J lost 5; bases outside the gene matches: 10. For the CDR3, the DNA is TGTGCCAGCGGAAACAGGGGGTTTAGGACTGAAGCTTTCTTT. Encoded protein: CASGNRGFRTEAFF.

J is TRBJ2-3 and V is TRBV20-1; TRBD1 matches at 7 bases. The CDR3 runs 13 residues. With 0 bases clipped from V and 8 bases from J, the junction kept 5 bases outside the gene matches. Germline V CDR1 and CDR2: DFQATT, SNEGSKA (reference sequence). Here the CDR3 DNA reads TGCAGTGCTAGAGAAGGGGCAGGGGGTACGCAGTATTTT. Protein: CSAREGAGGTQYF.

Many counts were recorded for this clonotype. This chain connects TRBV5-1 to TRBJ1-1, with 8 nucleotides matching TRBD1. There are 14 residues in the CDR3. Germline trimming cut 4 bases from V and 7 bases from J; bases unmatched to any gene: 9. Germline values: CDR1 SGHRS, CDR2 YFSETQ. The CDR3 nucleotides read TGCGCCAGCAGCCCAGGAGGGACAGGAGATGAAGCTTTCTTT. It is translated as CASSPGGTGDEAFF.

There are many counts of this clonotype. The chain combines TRBV20-1 with TRBJ2-1, with 7 bases fitting TRBD2. V shed 2 bases, J shed 6 bases, and the junction held 10 bases outside the gene matches. The CDR3 runs to 15 residues. Germline CDR1 reads DFQATT; CDR2 reads SNEGSKA (reference sequence). Here the CDR3 reads CSARSPGRRLNEQFF. As DNA, the CDR3 is TGCAGTGCTAGAAGCCCCGGGAGGCGCCTCAATGAGCAGTTCTTC.

At least ten counts were recorded for this clonotype. The chain carries TRBV4-1 and TRBJ1-2; no clear D gene. Looked up from germline, CDR1 is MGHRA and CDR2 is YSYEKL. The CDR3 is 15 amino acids. Trimming shortened V by 1 base and J by 0 bases, and 9 bases separated the two germline ends. The CDR3 is CASSQVGRANYGYTF. CDR3 sequence (DNA): TGCGCCAGCAGCCAAGTGGGGAGAGCTAACTATGGCTACACCTTC.

A note on this clonotype: A single base separates this from a much larger clone, so it may be a read error. The V gene is TRBV12-3 or TRBV12-4, the J gene TRBJ1-3; D not certain. This CDR3 is built from 15 residues. The DNA of the CDR3 is TGTGCCAGCAGTTGGCCGGCATTAAAAGGAAACACCGTATATTTT. Its translation: CASSWPALKGNTVYF.

The chain carries TRBV20-1 and TRBJ2-1; D uncertain. The CDR3 runs to 16 residues. Trimming took 0 bases from V and 2 from J, leaving 14 bases between them. Germline-derived CDR1 and CDR2 are DFQATT and SNEGSKA (reference sequence). The CDR3 loop is CSARDLGIRAYNEQFF. The CDR3 DNA follows: TGCAGTGCTAGAGATCTAGGCATCCGAGCCTACAATGAGCAGTTCTTC.

This clonotype was recorded a few times. The V call is TRBV2, the J call TRBJ2-5; no clear D. Trimming left V 4 bases short and J 5 bases short, with 8 bases between. Germline loops: CDR1 SNHLY, CDR2 FYNNEI. The CDR3 sequence is 12 residues long. Here the CDR3 reads CASSARIETQYF. DNA for the CDR3: TGTGCCAGCAGTGCGCGTATCGAGACCCAGTACTTC. Full variable domain (missing parts from reference TRBV2 and TRBJ2-5): EPEVTQTPSHQVTQMGQEVILRCVPISNHLYFYWYRQILGQKVEFLVSFYNNEISEKSEIFDDQFSVERPDGSNFTLKIRSTKLEDSAMYFCASSARIETQYFGPGTRLLVL.

Concerning this clonotype: Because the CDR3 is missing its conserved closing phenylalanine or tryptophan, this is likely a read error. The gene calls are TRBV10-3 and TRBJ1-1; D not certain. The CDR3 loop spans 15 amino acids. Germline values: CDR1 ENHRY, CDR2 SYGVKD. CDR3 sequence: CATSPPGGGNTEAFS. The CDR3 coding sequence is TGTGCCACCAGTCCCCCGGGTGGAGGGAACACTGAAGCTTTCTCT.

This clonotype appeared many times. The chain employs TRBV5-4 and TRBJ2-5; TRBD1 is a possible D gene (6 bases). V was cut by 0 bases and J by 5 bases, with 14 bases left in between. Germline V lookup: CDR1 SGHNT, CDR2 YYREEE (reference sequence). CDR3 length: 15 residues. The CDR3 loop is CASSLADRTRETQYF. The CDR3 DNA follows: TGTGCCAGCAGCTTGGCCGACAGGACACGGGAGACCCAGTACTTC.

In its sample, this clonotype was seen many times. The chain uses TRBV20-1 and TRBJ1-5; D not certain. Trimming shortened V by 1 base and J by 0 bases, and 7 bases separated the two germline ends. The CDR3 covers 14 residues. Germline values: CDR1 DFQATT, CDR2 SNEGSKA (reference sequence). CDR3 residues: CSARVVASNQPQHF. The CDR3 coding sequence is TGCAGTGCTAGAGTTGTGGCTAGCAATCAGCCCCAGCATTTT.

In nucleotides, the CDR3 is TGCGCCAGCAGCCGGACCCTCGGTGGGGAGGTTGGCTACACCTTC. Translated, it gives CASSRTLGGEVGYTF. The chain links TRBV10-1 to TRBJ1-2; D not certain. In germline, CDR1 is WNHNN, CDR2 SYGVQD (reference sequence). The V and J ends lost 6 bases and 7 bases respectively, with 21 bases between them. CDR3 length: 15 amino acids.

This clonotype was detected many times. The genes are TRBV5-5 and TRBJ2-4, with D hard to call. The CDR3 is made up of 14 amino acids. Germline-derived CDR1 and CDR2 are SGHKS and YYEKEE (reference sequence). Deletions cut 1 base from V and 0 bases from J, with 5 bases between. The CDR3 loop is CASSLRLAKNIQYF. CDR3 in DNA: TGTGCCAGCAGCTTGCGATTAGCCAAAAACATTCAGTACTTC.

Many counts were recorded for this clonotype. The gene calls are TRBV5-1 and TRBJ2-7; possibly TRBD1 for D (5 bases). CDR3 length: 14 residues. The ends were cut back, 3 bases at V and 3 bases at J, with 13 bases in the middle. Germline V gene sequence: CDR1 SGHRS, CDR2 YFSETQ. In DNA, the CDR3 is TGCGCCAGCAGCTCAGGGCGCACCCACTACGAGCAGTACTTC. Amino acid sequence: CASSSGRTHYEQYF.

This clonotype was found many times. This chain connects TRBV12-3 or TRBV12-4 to TRBJ2-3; D is ambiguous. Deletions cut 1 base from V and 0 bases from J, with 8 bases between. The CDR3 spans 15 residues. DNA for the CDR3: TGTGCCAGCAGTTTAGGAGTAGGTAGCACAGATACGCAGTATTTT. Translated: CASSLGVGSTDTQYF.

This clonotype occurred many times. V and J are TRBV20-1 and TRBJ1-2; D is unresolved. CDR3 length equals 10 residues. In germline, CDR1 is DFQATT, CDR2 SNEGSKA (reference sequence). V was pared by 0 bases and J by 7 bases, with 3 bases between. CDR3 residues: CSARDAGYTF. As DNA, the CDR3 is TGCAGTGCTAGAGATGCTGGCTACACCTTC.